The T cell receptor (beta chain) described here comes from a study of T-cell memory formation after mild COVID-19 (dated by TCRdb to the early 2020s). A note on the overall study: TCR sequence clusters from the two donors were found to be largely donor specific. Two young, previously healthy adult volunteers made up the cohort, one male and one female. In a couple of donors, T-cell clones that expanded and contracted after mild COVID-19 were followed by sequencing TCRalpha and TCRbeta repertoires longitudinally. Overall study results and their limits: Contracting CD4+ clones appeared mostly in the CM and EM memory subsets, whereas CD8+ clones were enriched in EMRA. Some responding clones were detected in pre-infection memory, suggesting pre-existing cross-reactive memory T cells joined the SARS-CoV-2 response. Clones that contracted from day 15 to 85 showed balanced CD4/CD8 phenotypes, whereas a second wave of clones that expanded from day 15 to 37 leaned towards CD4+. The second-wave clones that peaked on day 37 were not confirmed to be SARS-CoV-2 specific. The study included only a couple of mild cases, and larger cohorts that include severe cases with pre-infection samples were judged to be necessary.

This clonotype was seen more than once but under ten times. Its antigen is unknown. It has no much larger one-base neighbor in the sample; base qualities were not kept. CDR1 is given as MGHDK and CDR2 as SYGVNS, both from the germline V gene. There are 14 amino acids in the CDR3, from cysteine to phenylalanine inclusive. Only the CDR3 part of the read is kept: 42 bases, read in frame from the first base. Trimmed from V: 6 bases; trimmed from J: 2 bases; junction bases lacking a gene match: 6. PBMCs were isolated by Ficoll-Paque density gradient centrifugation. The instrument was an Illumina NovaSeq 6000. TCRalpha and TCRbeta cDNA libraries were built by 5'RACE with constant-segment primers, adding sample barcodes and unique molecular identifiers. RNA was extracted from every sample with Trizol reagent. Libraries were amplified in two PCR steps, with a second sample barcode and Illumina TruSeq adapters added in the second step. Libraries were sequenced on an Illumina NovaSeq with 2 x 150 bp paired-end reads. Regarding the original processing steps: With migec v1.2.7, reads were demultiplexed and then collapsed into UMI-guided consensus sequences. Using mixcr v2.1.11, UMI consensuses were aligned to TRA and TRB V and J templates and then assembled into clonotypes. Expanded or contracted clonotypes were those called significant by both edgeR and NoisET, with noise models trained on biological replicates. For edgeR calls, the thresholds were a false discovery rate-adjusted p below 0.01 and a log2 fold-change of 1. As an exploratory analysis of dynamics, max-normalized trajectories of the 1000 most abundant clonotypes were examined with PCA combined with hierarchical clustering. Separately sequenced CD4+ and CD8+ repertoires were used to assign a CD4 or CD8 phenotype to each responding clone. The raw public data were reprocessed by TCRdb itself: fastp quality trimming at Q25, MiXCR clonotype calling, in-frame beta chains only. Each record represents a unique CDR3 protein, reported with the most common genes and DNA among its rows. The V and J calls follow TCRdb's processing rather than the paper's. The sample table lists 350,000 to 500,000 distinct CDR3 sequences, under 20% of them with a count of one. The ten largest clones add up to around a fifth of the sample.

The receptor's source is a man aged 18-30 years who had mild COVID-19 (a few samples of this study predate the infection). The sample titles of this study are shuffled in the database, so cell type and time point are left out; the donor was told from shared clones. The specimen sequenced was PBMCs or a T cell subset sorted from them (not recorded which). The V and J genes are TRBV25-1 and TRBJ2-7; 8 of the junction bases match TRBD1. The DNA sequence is TGTGCCAGCAGCGAACAGGGGGTAACCTACGAGCAGTACTTC. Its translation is CASSEQGVTYEQYF.